The clone carrying this T cell receptor (beta chain) was counted a single time. V lost 0 bases and J 3 bases, leaving 5 bases between the germline ends. There are 13 residues in the CDR3. Looked up from germline, CDR1 is LNHDA and CDR2 is SQIVND (reference sequence). The sample originates from a study of blood T cell repertoires in COVID-19. Turning to the study itself: Samples came from the United States, Italy and Spain, spanning acute and convalescent COVID-19.

Original processing notes: For nucleated cells, counts were estimated from reference gene primer amplification. Clones were sequenced by immunoSEQ multiplex PCR, and TCRdb holds only the in-frame ones, with some missing. That table gives V, J and clone size, and the DNA gave D and trimming. The table records over 45,000 clones, approximately 84% of them present only once. The sequence came from a man between 50 and 59 years old with active COVID-19. What was sequenced was peripheral blood. V gene TRBV19 combines with J gene TRBJ1-2; weak D call: TRBD1 (5 bases). The CDR3 loop is CASSIEQDYGYTF. The CDR3 nucleotides read TGTGCCAGTAGTATAGAACAGGACTATGGCTACACCTTC.